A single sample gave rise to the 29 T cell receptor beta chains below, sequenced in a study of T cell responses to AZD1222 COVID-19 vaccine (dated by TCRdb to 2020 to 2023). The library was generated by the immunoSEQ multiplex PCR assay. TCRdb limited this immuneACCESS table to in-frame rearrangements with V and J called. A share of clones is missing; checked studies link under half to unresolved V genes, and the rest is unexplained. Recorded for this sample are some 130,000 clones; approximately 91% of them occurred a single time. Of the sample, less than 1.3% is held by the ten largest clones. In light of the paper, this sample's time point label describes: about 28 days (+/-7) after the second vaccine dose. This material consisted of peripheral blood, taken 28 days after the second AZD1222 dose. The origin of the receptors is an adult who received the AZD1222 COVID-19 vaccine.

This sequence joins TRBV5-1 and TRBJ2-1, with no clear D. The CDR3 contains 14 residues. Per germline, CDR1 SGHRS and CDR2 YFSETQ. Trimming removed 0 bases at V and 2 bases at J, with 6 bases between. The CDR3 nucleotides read TGCGCCAGCAGCTTGGGGGAACCCTACAATGAGCAGTTCTTC. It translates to CASSLGEPYNEQFF.

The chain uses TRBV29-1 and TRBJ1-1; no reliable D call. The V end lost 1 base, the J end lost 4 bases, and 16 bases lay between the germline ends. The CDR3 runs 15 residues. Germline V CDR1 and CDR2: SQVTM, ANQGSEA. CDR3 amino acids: CSVEAYTIEGTEAFF. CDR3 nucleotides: TGCAGCGTTGAAGCCTACACGATTGAGGGCACTGAAGCTTTCTTT. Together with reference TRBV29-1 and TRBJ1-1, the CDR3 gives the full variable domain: SAVISQKPSRDICQRGTSLTIQCQVDSQVTMMFWYRQQPGQSLTLIATANQGSEATYESGFVIDKFPISRPNLTFSTLTVSNMSPEDSSIYLCSVEAYTIEGTEAFFGQGTRLTVV.

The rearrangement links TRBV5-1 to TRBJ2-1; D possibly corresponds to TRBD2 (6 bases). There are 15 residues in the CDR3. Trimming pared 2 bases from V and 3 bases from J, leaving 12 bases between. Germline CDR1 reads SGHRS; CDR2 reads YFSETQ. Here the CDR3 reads CASSFRTGDYNEQFF. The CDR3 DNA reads TGCGCCAGCAGCTTTCGGACGGGAGACTACAATGAGCAGTTCTTC.

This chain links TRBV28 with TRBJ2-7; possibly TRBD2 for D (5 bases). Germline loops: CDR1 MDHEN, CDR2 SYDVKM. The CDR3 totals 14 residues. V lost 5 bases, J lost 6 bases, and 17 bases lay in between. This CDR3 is CASSQSGSIIEQYF. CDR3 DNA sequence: TGTGCCAGCAGTCAGTCGGGGTCAATTATCGAGCAGTACTTC.

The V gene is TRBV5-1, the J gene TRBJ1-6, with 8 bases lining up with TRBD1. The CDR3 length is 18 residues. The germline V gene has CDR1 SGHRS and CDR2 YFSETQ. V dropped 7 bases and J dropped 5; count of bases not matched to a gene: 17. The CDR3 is CASRQLLTGGSHNSPLHF. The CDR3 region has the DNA TGCGCCAGCCGACAGCTATTAACAGGGGGGTCTCATAATTCACCCCTCCACTTT.

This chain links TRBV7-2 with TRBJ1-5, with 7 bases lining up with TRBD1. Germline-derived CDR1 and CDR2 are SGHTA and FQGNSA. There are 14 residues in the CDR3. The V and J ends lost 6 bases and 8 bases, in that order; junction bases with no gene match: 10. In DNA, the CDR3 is TGTGCCAGCAGTCCAGGGGGGGGCTCGAAGCCCCAGCATTTT. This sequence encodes CASSPGGGSKPQHF.

This CDR3 reads CASSLAPGQGQETQYF. The CDR3 region has the DNA TGTGCCAGCAGCTTAGCGCCGGGACAGGGACAAGAGACCCAGTACTTC. The genes are TRBV7-6 and TRBJ2-5; 9 bases are shared with TRBD1. The CDR3 is made up of 16 amino acids. Germline V gene lookup returns CDR1 SGHVS and CDR2 FNYEAQ. With V trimmed by 0 bases and J by 2 bases, 4 bases remained unmatched.

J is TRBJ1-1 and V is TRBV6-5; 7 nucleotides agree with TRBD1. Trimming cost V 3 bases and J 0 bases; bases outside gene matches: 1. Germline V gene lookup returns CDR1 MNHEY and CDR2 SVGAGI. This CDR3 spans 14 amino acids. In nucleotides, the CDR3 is TGTGCCAGCAGTTATGGACAGGTGAACACTGAAGCTTTCTTT. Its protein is CASSYGQVNTEAFF.

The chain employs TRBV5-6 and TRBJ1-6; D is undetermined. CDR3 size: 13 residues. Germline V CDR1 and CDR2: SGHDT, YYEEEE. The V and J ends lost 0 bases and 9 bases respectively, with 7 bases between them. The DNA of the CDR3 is TGTGCCAGCAGCTTGGAGGGAAGTTCACCCCTCCACTTT. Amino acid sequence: CASSLEGSSPLHF.

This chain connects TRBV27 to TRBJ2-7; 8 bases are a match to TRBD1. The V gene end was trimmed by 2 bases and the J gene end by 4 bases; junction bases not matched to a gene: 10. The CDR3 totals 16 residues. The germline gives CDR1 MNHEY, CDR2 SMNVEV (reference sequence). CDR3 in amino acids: CASSLSGAGGVYEQYF. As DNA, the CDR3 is TGTGCCAGCAGTTTAAGTGGAGCAGGGGGCGTATACGAGCAGTACTTC.

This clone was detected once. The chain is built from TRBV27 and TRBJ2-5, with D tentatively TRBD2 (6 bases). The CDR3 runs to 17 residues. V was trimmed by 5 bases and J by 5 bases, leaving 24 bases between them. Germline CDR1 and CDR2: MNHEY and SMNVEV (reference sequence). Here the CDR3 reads CASSPRGSGLLGETQYF. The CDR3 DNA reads TGTGCCAGCAGTCCCCGGGGTAGCGGTCTCCTTGGGGAGACCCAGTACTTC.

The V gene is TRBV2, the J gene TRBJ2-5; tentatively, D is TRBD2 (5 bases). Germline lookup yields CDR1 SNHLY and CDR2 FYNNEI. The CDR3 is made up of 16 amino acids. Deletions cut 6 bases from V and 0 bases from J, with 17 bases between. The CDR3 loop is CASRQRAGSYQETQYF. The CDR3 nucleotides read TGTGCCAGCAGACAGCGCGCGGGTAGCTACCAAGAGACCCAGTACTTC.

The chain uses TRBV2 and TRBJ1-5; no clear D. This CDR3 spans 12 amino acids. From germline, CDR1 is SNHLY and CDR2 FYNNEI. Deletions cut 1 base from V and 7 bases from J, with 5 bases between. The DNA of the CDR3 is TGTGCCAGCAGTGAAGACCGACAGCCCCAGCATTTT. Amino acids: CASSEDRQPQHF.

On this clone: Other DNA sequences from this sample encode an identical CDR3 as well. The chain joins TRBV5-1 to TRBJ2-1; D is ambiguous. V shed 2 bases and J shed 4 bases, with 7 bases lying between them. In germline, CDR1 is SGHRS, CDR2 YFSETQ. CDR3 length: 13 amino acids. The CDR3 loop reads CASSLGQYNEQFF. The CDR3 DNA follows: TGCGCCAGCAGCTTAGGCCAATACAATGAGCAGTTCTTC.

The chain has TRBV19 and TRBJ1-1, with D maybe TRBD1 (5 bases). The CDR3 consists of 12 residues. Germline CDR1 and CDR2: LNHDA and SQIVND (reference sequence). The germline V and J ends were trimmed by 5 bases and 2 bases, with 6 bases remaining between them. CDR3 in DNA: TGTGCCAGTAGTGGGGGAAACACTGAAGCTTTCTTT. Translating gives CASSGGNTEAFF.

For the CDR3, the DNA is TGCGCCAGCAGCTTGGAGGGCGGGAGGCACCCCTACGAGCAGTACTTC. Protein product: CASSLEGGRHPYEQYF. The chain carries TRBV5-1 and TRBJ2-7; TRBD2 matches at 8 bases. Unmatched junction bases numbered 7, after V lost 0 bases and J lost 2 bases. Germline V gene data show CDR1 as SGHRS and CDR2 as YFSETQ. There are 16 residues in the CDR3.

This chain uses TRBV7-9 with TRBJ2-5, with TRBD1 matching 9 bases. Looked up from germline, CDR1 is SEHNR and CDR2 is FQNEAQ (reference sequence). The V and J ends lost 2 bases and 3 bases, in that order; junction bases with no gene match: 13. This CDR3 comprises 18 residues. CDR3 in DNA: TGTGCCAGCAGCTTACTGGGGACAGGGAAAAAACCTGAAGAGACCCAGTACTTC. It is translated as CASSLLGTGKKPEETQYF.

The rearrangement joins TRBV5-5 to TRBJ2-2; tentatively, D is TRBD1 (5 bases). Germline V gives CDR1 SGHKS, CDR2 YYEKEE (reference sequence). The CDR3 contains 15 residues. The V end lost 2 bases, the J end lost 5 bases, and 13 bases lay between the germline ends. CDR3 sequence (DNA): TGTGCCAGCAGCTTTCGTGGCAGGGTGACCGGGGAGCTGTTTTTT. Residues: CASSFRGRVTGELFF.

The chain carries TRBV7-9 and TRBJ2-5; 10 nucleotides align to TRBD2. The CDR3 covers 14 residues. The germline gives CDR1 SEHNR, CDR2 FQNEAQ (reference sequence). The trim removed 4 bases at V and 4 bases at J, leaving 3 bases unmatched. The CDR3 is CASSSSSGGETQYF. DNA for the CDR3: TGTGCCAGCAGCTCGTCTAGCGGGGGAGAGACCCAGTACTTC.

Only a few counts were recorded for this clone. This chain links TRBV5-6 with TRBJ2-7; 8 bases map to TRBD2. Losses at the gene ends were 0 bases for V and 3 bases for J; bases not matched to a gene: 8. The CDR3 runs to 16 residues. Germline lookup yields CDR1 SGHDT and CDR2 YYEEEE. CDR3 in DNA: TGTGCCAGCAGCTTGGTGAGAAGCGGGAGCCTCTACGAGCAGTACTTC. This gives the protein CASSLVRSGSLYEQYF. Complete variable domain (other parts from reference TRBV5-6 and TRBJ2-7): DAGVTQSPTHLIKTRGQQVTLRCSPKSGHDTVSWYQQALGQGPQFIFQYYEEEERQRGNFPDRFSGHQFPNYSSELNVNALLLGDSALYLCASSLVRSGSLYEQYFGPGTRLTVT.

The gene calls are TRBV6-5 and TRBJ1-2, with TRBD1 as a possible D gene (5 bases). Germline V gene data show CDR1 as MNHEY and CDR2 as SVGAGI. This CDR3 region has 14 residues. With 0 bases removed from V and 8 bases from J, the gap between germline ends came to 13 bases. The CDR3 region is CASSYSSRAEGYTF. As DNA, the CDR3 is TGTGCCAGCAGTTACTCATCCAGGGCGGAGGGCTACACCTTC.

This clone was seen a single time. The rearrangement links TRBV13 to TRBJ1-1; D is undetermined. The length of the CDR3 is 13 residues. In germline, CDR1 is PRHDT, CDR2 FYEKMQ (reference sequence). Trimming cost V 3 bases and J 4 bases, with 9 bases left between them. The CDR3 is CASSFRRFTEAFF. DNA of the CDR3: TGTGCCAGCAGCTTCCGGCGTTTCACTGAAGCTTTCTTT. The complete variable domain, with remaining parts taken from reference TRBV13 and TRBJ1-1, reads AAGVIQSPRHLIKEKRETATLKCYPIPRHDTVYWYQQGPGQDPQFLISFYEKMQSDKGSIPDRFSAQQFSDYHSELNMSSLELGDSALYFCASSFRRFTEAFFGQGTRLTVV.

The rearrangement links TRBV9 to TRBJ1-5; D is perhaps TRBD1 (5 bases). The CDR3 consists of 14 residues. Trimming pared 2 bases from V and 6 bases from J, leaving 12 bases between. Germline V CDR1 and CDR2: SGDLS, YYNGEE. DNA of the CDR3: TGTGCCAGCAGCGTGGGCTATCAGGGTCAGCCCCAGCATTTT. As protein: CASSVGYQGQPQHF.

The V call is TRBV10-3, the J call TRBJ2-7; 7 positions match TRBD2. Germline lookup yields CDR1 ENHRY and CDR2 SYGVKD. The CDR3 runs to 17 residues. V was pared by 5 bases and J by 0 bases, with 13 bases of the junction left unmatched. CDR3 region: CAISPSRLAAISYEQYF. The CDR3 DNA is TGTGCCATCAGTCCGAGTCGGCTAGCGGCCATCTCCTACGAGCAGTACTTC.

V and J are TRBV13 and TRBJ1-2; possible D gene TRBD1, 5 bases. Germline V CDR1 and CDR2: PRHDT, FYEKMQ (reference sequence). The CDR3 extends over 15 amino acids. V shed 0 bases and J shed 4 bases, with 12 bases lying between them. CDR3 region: CASSLGLRDPYGYTF. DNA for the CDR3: TGTGCCAGCAGCTTAGGTCTCAGGGACCCCTATGGCTACACCTTC.

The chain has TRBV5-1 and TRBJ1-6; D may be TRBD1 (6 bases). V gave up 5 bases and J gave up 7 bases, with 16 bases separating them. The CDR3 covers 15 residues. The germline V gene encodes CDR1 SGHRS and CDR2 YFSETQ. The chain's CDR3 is CASSVAGEGNSPLHF. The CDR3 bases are TGCGCCAGCAGTGTGGCAGGGGAGGGAAATTCACCCCTCCACTTT.

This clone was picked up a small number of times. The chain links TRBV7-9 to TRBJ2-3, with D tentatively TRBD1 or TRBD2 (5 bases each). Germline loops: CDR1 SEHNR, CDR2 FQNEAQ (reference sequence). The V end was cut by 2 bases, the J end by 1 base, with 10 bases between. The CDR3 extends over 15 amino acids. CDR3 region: CASSLLRDGTDTQYF. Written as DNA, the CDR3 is TGTGCCAGCAGCTTACTCAGGGACGGCACAGATACGCAGTATTTT.

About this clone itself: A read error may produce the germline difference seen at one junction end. The CDR3 loop reads CASSLAYEPYNEQFF. For the CDR3, the DNA is TGTGCTAGCAGCTTAGCCTACGAACCCTACAATGAGCAGTTCTTC. This chain connects TRBV7-7 to TRBJ2-1; D gene uncertain. The germline CDR1 and CDR2 sequences are SSHAT and FNYEAQ (reference sequence). The CDR3 has 15 residues.

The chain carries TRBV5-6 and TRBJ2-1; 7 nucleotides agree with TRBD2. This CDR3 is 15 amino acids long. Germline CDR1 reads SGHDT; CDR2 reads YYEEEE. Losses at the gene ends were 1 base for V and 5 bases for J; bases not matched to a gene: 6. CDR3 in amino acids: CASSLHTSEHNEQFF. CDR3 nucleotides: TGTGCCAGCAGCTTGCATACTAGCGAACACAATGAGCAGTTCTTC.